This T cell receptor (beta chain) derives from a study of blood T cell repertoires in COVID-19. Generated by immunoSEQ multiplex PCR, the TCRdb table keeps only in-frame clones and is missing some. The data show 210,000 or so clones, approximately 90% seen once. The sequence was collected from a woman aged 40 to 50 with acute or convalescent COVID-19. The sequencing sample was made of peripheral blood.

The CDR3 loop reads CASSFGTANTGELFF. The DNA of the CDR3 is TGTGCCAGCAGCTTTGGGACAGCGAACACCGGGGAGCTGTTTTTT. V usage is TRBV5-4 and J usage is TRBJ2-2; TRBD1 agrees at 7 bases. The CDR3 sequence is 15 residues long. With 2 bases clipped from V and 0 bases from J, the junction kept 1 base outside the gene matches. Germline-derived CDR1 and CDR2 are SGHNT and YYREEE (reference sequence).